This T cell receptor (beta chain) is drawn from a study of blood T cell repertoires in COVID-19 (dated by TCRdb to the early 2020s). A note on the overall study: The collaborator samples originated in the United States, Italy and Spain and spanned the acute and convalescent phases of COVID-19. Samples were obtained from the ongoing ImmuneRACE study (first 160 participants) and from 950 to 1,500 subjects provided by 6 global collaborators. Nearly every sample came with metadata listing a de-identified subject ID, COVID-19 status, age in years and sex. A freely available public database, intended as a resource for researchers studying the immune response to SARS-CoV-2, is where the repertoires were released. HLA class I and class II types, where available, came from metadata supplied by the sample provider rather than from assay-based typing. The dataset comprised deeply sampled blood TCRbeta repertoires from subjects exposed to, actively infected with, or recovered from COVID-19. The prospective study material was composed of cDNA or gDNA derived from T cells, B-cell-depleted T cells, or PBMCs.

The immunoSEQ Assay, a bias-controlled multiplex PCR, was used to amplify TCRbeta CDR3 regions from genomic DNA. Processing in the source paper ran as follows. The number of nucleated cells in each sample was estimated by amplification of reference gene primers within the assay. To quantify the absolute abundance of each unique TCRbeta CDR3 rearrangement, sequence reads were collapsed and filtered. Productive Simpson clonality was computed per sample as the square root of Simpson's diversity index over productive rearrangements. Sourced from immuneACCESS, this table was stored by TCRdb with only in-frame sequences that have V and J called. A share of the clones is absent; for the studies checked, an unresolved V gene accounts for under half, and the remainder has no known explanation. V and J calls plus clone size are reproduced from that table; the DNA served to infer D and trimming. For this sample the table gives about 330,000 clones, of which approximately 90% were detected only once. Roughly 8.9% of the sample rests with the top ten.

In Seattle, one collaborating source enrolled patients while the infection was active and tracked those patients longitudinally over the course of disease. Collaborating institutions collected whole blood in K2EDTA tubes following their own protocols. For TCRbeta analysis, collaborator samples were shipped as frozen whole blood, as isolated PBMCs, or as DNA extracted from either sample type. The germline V gene encodes CDR1 MDHEN and CDR2 SYDVKM. Trimming accounts for 6 bases at V and 5 bases at J, while the number of junction bases matched to no gene is 7. From cysteine to phenylalanine, the CDR3 is 14 amino acids long. Kept here is only the CDR3 DNA, which spans 42 bases and is read in frame from base 1. Note on this clone: What antigen it recognizes has not been identified. There are no base qualities to consult, and no much larger clone falls within one base.

The paper's findings and limits, for the study overall: How much clinical and demographic metadata was included differed by source and by participant, and the metadata was provided uncurated.

Sequenced sample: peripheral blood. The chain links TRBV28 with TRBJ2-5; 9 central nucleotides agree with TRBD1. The TCR originated in a man younger than 40 with COVID-19, enrolled during active disease. Here is the DNA: TGTGCCAGCAGCCCCACAGGGGGCGCCGAGACCCAGTACTTC. This codes for CASSPTGGAETQYF. Outside the CDR3, residues come from the reference TRBV28 and TRBJ2-5 proteins, so the full variable domain is: DVKVTQSSRYLVKRTGEKVFLECVQDMDHENMFWYRQDPGLGLRLIYFSYDVKMKEKGDIPEGYSVSREKKERFSLILESASTNQTSMYLCASSPTGGAETQYFGPGTRLLVL.